Reported below is one TCR beta chain. Its antigen specificity is not known. No clone much larger than this one lies a single base away; base qualities are absent. This sample was taken from a study of blood T cell repertoires in COVID-19 (dated by TCRdb to 2019 to 2021). A note on the overall study: Samples from collaborators originated in the United States, Italy and Spain and spanned both the acute and convalescent phases of COVID-19. The material from the prospective study consisted of cDNA or gDNA derived from T cells, B-cell-depleted T cells, or PBMCs. The dataset comprised deeply sampled blood TCRbeta repertoires from subjects exposed to, actively infected with, or recovered from COVID-19. The repertoires were made available in a free public database intended to serve as a resource for research on the immune response to SARS-CoV-2. The samples were drawn from two sources: the first 160 participants of the ongoing ImmuneRACE study, and about 1,300 subjects contributed by 6 global collaborators. The sample metadata nearly always contained a de-identified subject ID, COVID-19 status, age in years and sex. Where HLA class I and class II types were available, the types were taken from metadata supplied by the sample provider, not from assay-based typing. The research as a whole found: How much clinical and demographic metadata was included differed by source and by participant, and the metadata was provided uncurated.

TCRbeta CDR3 regions were amplified from genomic DNA using the immunoSEQ Assay, a bias-controlled multiplex PCR. The paper's data handling went like this. Nucleated cell counts per sample were estimated from amplification of reference gene primers within the assay. To quantify the absolute abundance of each unique TCRbeta CDR3 rearrangement, sequence reads were collapsed and filtered. For each sample, productive Simpson clonality was calculated by taking the square root of Simpson's diversity index across productive rearrangements. This immuneACCESS table, as held by TCRdb, lists in-frame sequences with V and J called but not all clones. Of the missing ones, under half trace to an unresolved V gene in checked studies; the others have no known cause. The V and J calls and the clone size are those of that table, but D and trimming were determined from the DNA. Across this sample there are some 110,000 clones, with 80% to 90% seen only once. Less than 5% of the sample is held by the ten biggest clonotypes.

From a lookup of the germline V gene (reference sequence), CDR1 and CDR2 are PRHDT and FYEKMQ. V is trimmed back by 4 bases and J by 2 bases, and the junction contains 5 bases that no gene match accounts for. Including the terminal cysteine and phenylalanine, the CDR3 comprises 15 residues. Only the CDR3 portion is preserved as DNA: 45 bases, with reading frame beginning at the first base. Each collaborating institution followed its own protocols to collect whole blood in K2EDTA tubes. For TCRbeta analysis, collaborator samples were shipped as frozen whole blood, as isolated PBMCs, or as DNA extracted from either sample type.

The chain was built from TRBV13 and TRBJ2-7; TRBD2 agrees with 10 junctional bases. This TCR was recovered from a middle-aged man with acute or convalescent COVID-19. The source material was peripheral blood. The CDR3 protein sequence reads: CASSSLAGGTYEQYF. The DNA sequence reads TGTGCCAGCAGCTCCTTAGCGGGGGGAACCTACGAGCAGTACTTC.